Listed below are T cell receptor beta chains from one sample, sequenced in a study of cytomegalovirus exposure and HLA in healthy donors. Assay: immunoSEQ multiplex PCR; the TCRdb copy retains only in-frame clones and omits some. Of 130,000 to 150,000 clones in the sample, roughly 80% were seen once. What was sequenced was PBMCs. All receptors come from a woman aged 25 to 45 in good health and CMV-seronegative. The CDR3 runs from the conserved cysteine through the conserved F or W. The order of the fields is V gene, D gene, J gene, clone size, CDR3 protein, CDR3 DNA. A D gene is named only where the DNA matches it firmly. The listing skips clone size in some rows; elsewhere it reads once, few, many or a size class.

V gene: TRBV6-5; D gene: TRBD1; J gene: TRBJ1-6; clone size: NA; CDR3 protein: CASSYDDRGRNSPLHF; CDR3 DNA: TGTGCCAGCAGTTACGATGACAGGGGGCGGAATTCACCCCTCCACTTT
V gene: TRBV6-5; D gene: TRBD1; J gene: TRBJ2-1; clone size: NA; CDR3 protein: CASSYSPGQAPLEQFF; CDR3 DNA: TGTGCCAGCAGTTACTCCCCGGGACAGGCCCCCCTGGAGCAGTTCTTC
V gene: TRBV18; D gene: NA; J gene: TRBJ2-3; clone size: NA; CDR3 protein: CASSPPGVAWTDTQYF; CDR3 DNA: TGTGCCAGCTCACCTCCGGGGGTTGCGTGGACAGATACGCAGTATTTT
V gene: TRBV19; D gene: NA; J gene: TRBJ1-2; clone size: NA; CDR3 protein: CASRGTGDGYTF; CDR3 DNA: TGTGCCAGTAGGGGAACAGGCGATGGCTACACCTTC
V gene: TRBV10-3; D gene: TRBD2; J gene: TRBJ2-3; clone size: NA; CDR3 protein: CAISASGGARDTQYF; CDR3 DNA: TGTGCCATCAGTGCCAGCGGGGGGGCCAGAGATACGCAGTATTTT
V gene: TRBV28; D gene: NA; J gene: TRBJ2-4; clone size: NA; CDR3 protein: CASSLGLRENIQYF; CDR3 DNA: TGTGCCAGCAGCCTTGGGTTGCGGGAAAACATTCAGTACTTC
V gene: TRBV2; D gene: NA; J gene: TRBJ2-2; clone size: NA; CDR3 protein: CASRAGRYGELFF; CDR3 DNA: TGTGCCAGCAGGGCGGGACGTTACGGGGAGCTGTTTTTT
V gene: TRBV2; D gene: TRBD1; J gene: TRBJ1-1; clone size: NA; CDR3 protein: CASRGQVRTEAFF; CDR3 DNA: TGTGCCAGCAGGGGACAGGTTCGCACTGAAGCTTTCTTT
V gene: TRBV28; D gene: TRBD1; J gene: TRBJ1-2; clone size: NA; CDR3 protein: CASSYRGIPYGYTF; CDR3 DNA: TGTGCCAGCAGCTACAGGGGTATCCCGTATGGCTACACCTTC
V gene: TRBV29-1; D gene: NA; J gene: TRBJ2-2; clone size: NA; CDR3 protein: CSVEDAGRNTGELFF; CDR3 DNA: TGCAGCGTTGAAGATGCGGGGAGGAACACCGGGGAGCTGTTTTTT
V gene: TRBV18; D gene: TRBD1; J gene: TRBJ2-7; clone size: NA; CDR3 protein: CASRQGQYEQYF; CDR3 DNA: TGTGCCAGTCGACAGGGACAGTACGAGCAGTACTTC
V gene: TRBV5-6; D gene: NA; J gene: TRBJ2-5; clone size: many; CDR3 protein: CASSFISGLRTQYF; CDR3 DNA: TGTGCCAGCAGCTTCATCTCAGGGTTGCGGACCCAGTACTTC
V gene: TRBV2; D gene: NA; J gene: TRBJ1-2; clone size: NA; CDR3 protein: CASSGRQSYGYTF; CDR3 DNA: TGTGCCAGCAGTGGAAGACAGTCCTATGGCTACACCTTC
V gene: TRBV25-1; D gene: TRBD1; J gene: TRBJ1-6; clone size: NA; CDR3 protein: CASRQTGVNSPLHF; CDR3 DNA: TGTGCCAGCAGACAGACAGGGGTAAATTCACCCCTCCACTTT
V gene: TRBV10-1; D gene: TRBD1; J gene: TRBJ2-3; clone size: NA; CDR3 protein: CASSARDRYTDTQYF; CDR3 DNA: TGCGCCAGCAGTGCCCGGGACAGGTACACAGATACGCAGTATTTT
V gene: TRBV4-2; D gene: NA; J gene: TRBJ2-7; clone size: NA; CDR3 protein: CASSQDPPGQTGRFYEQYF; CDR3 DNA: TGTGCCAGCAGCCAAGACCCCCCGGGCCAAACAGGAAGATTCTACGAGCAGTACTTC
V gene: TRBV19; D gene: TRBD1; J gene: TRBJ2-7; clone size: NA; CDR3 protein: CASRSTGVYEQYF; CDR3 DNA: TGTGCCAGCCGATCGACAGGGGTCTACGAGCAGTACTTC
V gene: TRBV7-8; D gene: NA; J gene: TRBJ2-2; clone size: NA; CDR3 protein: CASSLESAETGELFF; CDR3 DNA: TGTGCCAGCAGCTTGGAGAGCGCTGAAACCGGGGAGCTGTTTTTT
V gene: TRBV2; D gene: TRBD1; J gene: TRBJ1-4; clone size: few; CDR3 protein: CASSAGTGGQEKLFF; CDR3 DNA: TGTGCCAGCAGTGCCGGGACAGGGGGCCAGGAAAAACTGTTTTTT
V gene: TRBV30; D gene: NA; J gene: TRBJ2-3; clone size: once; CDR3 protein: CAWSLTSTDTQYF; CDR3 DNA: TGTGCCTGGAGCCTGACTAGCACAGATACGCAGTATTTT
V gene: TRBV5-1; D gene: TRBD2; J gene: TRBJ2-3; clone size: NA; CDR3 protein: CASSLDLSGSVQTQYF; CDR3 DNA: TGCGCCAGCAGCTTGGATTTAAGCGGGAGCGTCCAAACGCAGTATTTT
V gene: TRBV27; D gene: TRBD2; J gene: TRBJ2-5; clone size: NA; CDR3 protein: CASRRTSGRQETQYF; CDR3 DNA: TGTGCCAGCAGACGGACTAGCGGGAGACAGGAGACCCAGTACTTC
V gene: TRBV7-9; D gene: TRBD1; J gene: TRBJ1-6; clone size: NA; CDR3 protein: CASNRDRVDSPLHF; CDR3 DNA: TGTGCCAGCAACCGGGACAGGGTTGATTCACCCCTCCACTTT
V gene: TRBV7-9; D gene: TRBD2; J gene: TRBJ2-3; clone size: once; CDR3 protein: CASSWGSGRLGTDTQYF; CDR3 DNA: TGTGCCAGCAGCTGGGGTAGCGGGAGATTAGGCACAGATACGCAGTATTTT
V gene: TRBV2; D gene: TRBD2; J gene: TRBJ2-7; clone size: NA; CDR3 protein: CASSEASGRSYEQYF; CDR3 DNA: TGTGCCAGCAGTGAAGCGAGCGGGAGGTCCTACGAGCAGTACTTC
V gene: TRBV6-4; D gene: TRBD2; J gene: TRBJ2-1; clone size: NA; CDR3 protein: CASSDSSGSYNEQFF; CDR3 DNA: TGTGCCAGCAGTGACTCTAGCGGGAGTTACAATGAGCAGTTCTTC
V gene: TRBV19; D gene: TRBD1; J gene: TRBJ2-7; clone size: NA; CDR3 protein: CASSGDSDLYEQYF; CDR3 DNA: TGTGCCAGTAGTGGGGACAGCGATCTATACGAGCAGTACTTC
V gene: TRBV28; D gene: TRBD1; J gene: TRBJ1-5; clone size: NA; CDR3 protein: CASSTGQGAAQPQHF; CDR3 DNA: TGTGCCAGCAGCACGGGACAGGGGGCGGCTCAGCCCCAGCATTTT
V gene: TRBV11-2; D gene: NA; J gene: TRBJ1-3; clone size: NA; CDR3 protein: CASSEQGAGNTIYF; CDR3 DNA: TGTGCCAGCAGCGAACAGGGAGCTGGAAACACCATATATTTT
V gene: TRBV6-6; D gene: TRBD2; J gene: TRBJ2-7; clone size: NA; CDR3 protein: CASSWGLAGRYEQYF; CDR3 DNA: TGTGCCAGCAGTTGGGGACTAGCGGGGAGGTACGAGCAGTACTTC
V gene: TRBV29-1; D gene: NA; J gene: TRBJ1-1; clone size: NA; CDR3 protein: CSVARAGIEAFF; CDR3 DNA: TGCAGCGTTGCTAGGGCAGGGATTGAAGCTTTCTTT
V gene: TRBV30; D gene: NA; J gene: TRBJ2-7; clone size: NA; CDR3 protein: CALASSYEQYF; CDR3 DNA: TGTGCCTTAGCTAGCTCCTACGAGCAGTACTTC
V gene: TRBV2; D gene: TRBD2; J gene: TRBJ2-3; clone size: NA; CDR3 protein: CASSALRTSQLLSTDTQYF; CDR3 DNA: TGTGCCAGCAGTGCGTTACGGACTAGCCAGTTGCTAAGCACAGATACGCAGTATTTT
V gene: TRBV6-1; D gene: NA; J gene: TRBJ2-7; clone size: NA; CDR3 protein: CASSEEDGSGYEQYF; CDR3 DNA: TGTGCCAGCAGTGAGGAGGACGGCAGTGGGTACGAGCAGTACTTC
V gene: TRBV28; D gene: TRBD1; J gene: TRBJ2-2; clone size: NA; CDR3 protein: CATDRGNGELFF; CDR3 DNA: TGTGCCACAGACAGGGGGAACGGGGAGCTGTTTTTT
V gene: TRBV27; D gene: TRBD2; J gene: TRBJ2-2; clone size: NA; CDR3 protein: CASSLAGANTGELFF; CDR3 DNA: TGTGCCAGCAGTTTAGCGGGAGCGAACACCGGGGAGCTGTTTTTT
V gene: TRBV7-8; D gene: TRBD1; J gene: TRBJ1-6; clone size: NA; CDR3 protein: CASSQAGTGNSPLHF; CDR3 DNA: TGTGCCAGCAGTCAGGCCGGGACAGGGAATTCACCCCTCCACTTT
V gene: TRBV27; D gene: NA; J gene: TRBJ2-2; clone size: once; CDR3 protein: CASSRRTGNTGELFF; CDR3 DNA: TGTGCCAGCAGTCGACGTACAGGGAACACCGGGGAGCTGTTTTTT
V gene: TRBV7-2; D gene: TRBD2; J gene: TRBJ2-7; clone size: NA; CDR3 protein: CASSLTSGLAGEYEQYF; CDR3 DNA: TGTGCCAGCAGCCTCACCAGTGGACTAGCGGGGGAATACGAGCAGTACTTC
V gene: TRBV5-1; D gene: TRBD1; J gene: TRBJ2-7; clone size: NA; CDR3 protein: CASSLDGTGGIEQYF; CDR3 DNA: TGCGCCAGCAGCTTGGATGGGACAGGGGGCATCGAGCAGTACTTC
V gene: TRBV7-2; D gene: NA; J gene: TRBJ2-7; clone size: NA; CDR3 protein: CASSSEGPVYEQYF; CDR3 DNA: TGTGCCAGCAGCTCGGAGGGACCCGTCTACGAGCAGTACTTC
V gene: TRBV7-9; D gene: NA; J gene: TRBJ2-5; clone size: NA; CDR3 protein: CASSSARGPQETQYF; CDR3 DNA: TGTGCCAGCAGCTCCGCCAGGGGTCCCCAAGAGACCCAGTACTTC
V gene: TRBV5-4; D gene: TRBD1; J gene: TRBJ2-3; clone size: NA; CDR3 protein: CASSLGGRTGGGDTQYF; CDR3 DNA: TGTGCCAGCAGCTTGGGTGGTCGGACAGGGGGTGGAGATACGCAGTATTTT
V gene: TRBV9; D gene: NA; J gene: TRBJ1-5; clone size: NA; CDR3 protein: CASSVGGGNQPQHF; CDR3 DNA: TGTGCCAGCAGCGTAGGAGGGGGTAATCAGCCCCAGCATTTT
V gene: TRBV7-2; D gene: TRBD1; J gene: TRBJ2-5; clone size: NA; CDR3 protein: CASSLVGQGAETQYF; CDR3 DNA: TGTGCCAGCAGCTTAGTTGGACAGGGGGCAGAGACCCAGTACTTC
V gene: TRBV7-9; D gene: NA; J gene: TRBJ1-1; clone size: NA; CDR3 protein: CSSSLGGSRTVGAFF; CDR3 DNA: TGTTCCAGCAGCTTAGGGGGGTCCCGGACAGTAGGGGCTTTCTTT
V gene: TRBV4-3; D gene: NA; J gene: TRBJ1-6; clone size: few; CDR3 protein: CASSQDGENNSPLHF; CDR3 DNA: TGCGCCAGCAGCCAAGACGGGGAAAATAATTCACCCCTCCACTTT